This TCR beta chain was identified during a study of cytomegalovirus exposure and HLA in healthy donors. The assay was immunoSEQ multiplex PCR, and TCRdb's table has in-frame clones only and misses some. This sample has about 170,000 clones, with over 85% found just once. V lost 2 bases and J lost 0; bases outside the gene matches: 7. CDR1 is GTSNPN, CDR2 SVGIG, per germline (reference sequence). This CDR3 contains 17 residues. The TCR originated in a young woman in good health and CMV-seropositive. The sequenced material came from PBMCs. The chain uses TRBV30 and TRBJ2-2; 9 bases are a match to TRBD2. In DNA form, the CDR3 reads TGTGCCTGGAGTCGCGGGAGGGTAAGCACGAACACCGGGGAGCTGTTTTTT. Translation: CAWSRGRVSTNTGELFF.